Presented here are 15 T cell receptor beta chains from one specimen sequenced in a study of neurological immune-mediated disorders. TCRdb itself ran the 5' RACE reads through MiXCR, one entry per CDR3 protein. Of some 60,000 distinct CDR3 sequences listed, 9.7% were seen once; the top ten hold around 13%. Time point reported: longitudinal time-point 2. Material for sequencing was PBMCs. The receptors shown here come from a man aged 30 to 39 in good health.

This clonotype occurred many times. The V and J genes are TRBV24-1 and TRBJ2-2; D uncertain. The germline V gene has CDR1 KGHDR and CDR2 SFDVKD. The V end was cut by 3 bases, the J end by 4 bases, with 5 bases between. The CDR3 covers 13 residues. CDR3 in amino acids: CATSDGPTGELFF. The DNA for the CDR3 is TGTGCCACCAGTGATGGACCCACCGGGGAGCTGTTTTTT.

The gene calls are TRBV20-1 and TRBJ2-5; maybe TRBD2 (6 bases). Trimming took off 5 bases at V and 1 base at J, with 14 bases between the two ends. The CDR3 covers 14 residues. The germline V gene has CDR1 DFQATT and CDR2 SNEGSKA (reference sequence). CDR3 nucleotides: TGCAGTGCTTCCCCTGGTAGCGGCCAAGAGACCCAGTACTTC. This encodes CSASPGSGQETQYF.

This clonotype showed up many times. The chain employs TRBV12-3 or TRBV12-4 and TRBJ1-6; 7 bases align to TRBD1. Germline trimming cut 7 bases from V and 5 bases from J; bases unmatched to any gene: 5. This CDR3 spans 14 amino acids. The CDR3 DNA is TGTGCCAGCACTGGACAGGCGAATAATTCACCCCTCCACTTT. This gives the protein CASTGQANNSPLHF.

The V call is TRBV2, the J call TRBJ2-5, with D perhaps TRBD2 (7 bases). V lost 2 bases and J 5 bases, leaving 15 bases between the germline ends. This CDR3 comprises 15 residues. Germline V lookup: CDR1 SNHLY, CDR2 FYNNEI. The CDR3 here is CASSELVGGGETQYF. The CDR3 DNA is TGTGCCAGCAGTGAATTGGTGGGAGGGGGTGAGACCCAGTACTTC.

Ten or more counts support this clonotype. The chain recombines TRBV6-1 with TRBJ2-1; TRBD1 agrees at 8 bases. The CDR3 contains 14 residues. V dropped 10 bases and J dropped 3; count of bases not matched to a gene: 8. Germline CDR1 reads MNHNS; CDR2 reads SASEGT. CDR3: CATSSGTGYNEQFF. CDR3 sequence (DNA): TGTGCCACCTCGTCCGGGACAGGCTACAATGAGCAGTTCTTC.

This clonotype was detected only a few times. The V call is TRBV10-3, the J call TRBJ2-1; D gene ambiguous. The ends were cut back, 0 bases at V and 3 bases at J, with 9 bases in the middle. CDR1 is ENHRY and CDR2 is SYGVKD in the germline V gene. The CDR3 runs to 15 residues. The CDR3 DNA reads as TGTGCCATCAGTGAGTCGCCAGGCCACTACAATGAGCAGTTCTTC. Its protein is CAISESPGHYNEQFF.

This clonotype was seen at least ten times. CDR3 coding DNA: TGCAGCGGAAGACAGGGTATCGCAGAGACCCAGTACTTC. As protein: CSGRQGIAETQYF. The V gene is TRBV29-1, the J gene TRBJ2-5, with 7 bases that match TRBD1. Germline lookup yields CDR1 SQVTM and CDR2 ANQGSEA. V shed 7 bases and J 4 bases; nucleotides not matched to a gene: 9. CDR3 size: 13 residues.

The sample holds many counts of this clonotype. The CDR3 here is CASSPGAGGFAGELFF. The CDR3 DNA reads as TGTGCCAGCAGCCCCGGGGCGGGAGGGTTCGCCGGGGAGCTGTTTTTT. The chain carries TRBV7-3 and TRBJ2-2, with TRBD2 matching over 9 bases. The CDR3 extends over 16 amino acids. V shed 5 bases and J 6 bases; nucleotides not matched to a gene: 10. Germline lookup yields CDR1 SGHTA and CDR2 FQGTGA.

This clonotype was counted many times. Written as DNA, the CDR3 is TGTGCCAGCAGCCCCCCTGTTTCGGATACGCAGTATTTT. Translating it yields CASSPPVSDTQYF. This chain connects TRBV5-4 to TRBJ2-3, with D hard to call. The CDR3 has 13 amino acids. V lost 4 bases to trimming and J lost 6 bases, with 12 bases between them. Germline V gives CDR1 SGHNT, CDR2 YYREEE (reference sequence).

This clonotype was observed many times. V gene TRBV5-4 combines with J gene TRBJ2-7, with 8 nucleotides matching TRBD1. Losses at the gene ends were 1 base for V and 7 bases for J; bases not matched to a gene: 7. This CDR3 has 14 residues. The germline V gene has CDR1 SGHNT and CDR2 YYREEE (reference sequence). The CDR3 region is CASSLRQGAGEQYF. DNA for the CDR3: TGTGCCAGCAGCTTGCGGCAGGGGGCGGGGGAGCAGTACTTC. Full variable domain (remainder filled in from reference TRBV5-4 and TRBJ2-7): ETGVTQSPTHLIKTRGQQVTLRCSSQSGHNTVSWYQQALGQGPQFIFQYYREEENGRGNFPPRFSGLQFPNYSSELNVNALELDDSALYLCASSLRQGAGEQYFGPGTRLTVT.

The chain combines TRBV2 with TRBJ2-2; no firm D call. V lost 7 bases to trimming and J lost 4 bases, with 10 bases between them. CDR3 size: 13 residues. Germline CDR1 SNHLY, CDR2 FYNNEI. The CDR3 DNA sequence: TGTGCCAGCACTCGGCAGACCACCGGGGAGCTGTTTTTT. It yields the protein CASTRQTTGELFF.

This clonotype has ten or more counts. The chain joins TRBV7-7 to TRBJ2-5; 11 bases line up with TRBD1. The CDR3 consists of 15 residues. After removal of 1 base from V and 5 bases from J, the junction contained 3 bases not matched to a gene. CDR1 and CDR2 from the germline V gene are SSHAT and FNYEAQ (reference sequence). The DNA of the CDR3 is TGTGCCAGCAGCTTAGGGACAGGGGGCAGTGAGACCCAGTACTTC. The encoded protein is CASSLGTGGSETQYF.

Note on this clonotype: This may arise from a read error, as a much more abundant clone is one base away. This sequence joins TRBV6-5 and TRBJ2-5; a possible D gene is TRBD1 (5 bases). Deletions cut 5 bases from V and 14 bases from J, with 18 bases between. The CDR3 spans 12 residues. Germline assignment: CDR1 MNHEY and CDR2 SVGAGI. The CDR3 sequence: CASSPRPNRNYF. The CDR3 nucleotides are TGTGCCAGCAGTCCCCGCCCGAACAGGAATTACTTC.

This clonotype was recorded at least ten times. The chain combines TRBV5-1 with TRBJ2-1; 12 bases map to TRBD2. V lost 4 bases to trimming and J lost 7 bases; unmatched junction nucleotides: 9. This CDR3 comprises 16 residues. Germline-derived CDR1 and CDR2 are SGHRS and YFSETQ. This CDR3 is CASSPSGRAVWNEQFF. The CDR3 bases are TGCGCCAGCAGCCCTAGCGGGAGGGCCGTGTGGAATGAGCAGTTCTTC.

This clonotype was detected ten times or more. This rearrangement joins TRBV11-2 to TRBJ2-5; 9 bases map to TRBD2. Germline lookup yields CDR1 SGHAT and CDR2 FQNNGV. After removal of 3 bases from V and 1 base from J, the junction contained 3 bases not matched to a gene. The CDR3 loop spans 15 amino acids. For the CDR3, the DNA is TGTGCCAGCAGCTTGCTAGCGGGACCCCAAGAGACCCAGTACTTC. It encodes CASSLLAGPQETQYF.